The clone carrying this T cell receptor beta chain occurred once. Its antigen is not identified. The entry originates in a study of spatial heterogeneity in lung cancer. Study information: Alpha-chain sequences were consistently detected less often than beta-chain sequences. The library had UMIs, and each TCR and UMI pair averaged more than ten raw reads. Study-wide results and caveats: It was found that expanded intratumoral alpha and beta TCR counts tracked tumor mutation counts. Coverage of tumor T cells was estimated at roughly 7% for alpha chains and 13% for beta chains.

MiXCR, applied by TCRdb to the 5' RACE reads, yields one record per CDR3 protein. The table shows just under 1,500 distinct CDR3 sequences, with about 24% occurring only once. The V and J ends lost 1 base and 6 bases, in that order; junction bases with no gene match: 6. This CDR3 is built from 15 residues. Germline-derived CDR1 and CDR2 are LGHDT and YNNKEL (reference sequence). This sample's time point: sample taken at primary tumor resection. The sample in question was lung tumor tissue, obtained at surgery. The clonotype comes from a female donor with early-stage non-small cell lung cancer. The V call is TRBV3-1, the J call TRBJ2-7; 10 bases line up with TRBD2. The CDR3 DNA follows: TGTGCCAGCAGCCAAGCCCTAGCGGGAGAATTCGAGCAGTACTTC. Protein: CASSQALAGEFEQYF.